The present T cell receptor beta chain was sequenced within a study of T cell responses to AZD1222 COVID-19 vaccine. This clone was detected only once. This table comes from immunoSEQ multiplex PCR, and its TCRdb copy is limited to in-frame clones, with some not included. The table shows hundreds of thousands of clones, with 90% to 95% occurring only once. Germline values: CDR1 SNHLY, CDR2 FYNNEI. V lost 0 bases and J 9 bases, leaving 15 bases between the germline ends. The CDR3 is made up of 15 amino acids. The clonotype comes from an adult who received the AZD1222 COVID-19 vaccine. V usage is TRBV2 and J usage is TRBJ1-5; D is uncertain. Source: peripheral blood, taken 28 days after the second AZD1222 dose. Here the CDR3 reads CASSEAARGDAPQHF. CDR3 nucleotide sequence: TGTGCCAGCAGTGAAGCAGCCCGAGGCGACGCGCCCCAGCATTTT.